Described below is a single TCR beta chain sequence and its context. The source of the sample is a study of blood T cell repertoires in COVID-19. Across the whole study: There were acute and convalescent COVID-19 samples, and they came from the United States, Italy and Spain.

The assay was immunoSEQ multiplex PCR, and TCRdb's table has in-frame clones only and misses some. The sample lists 200,000 or so clones; 80% to 90% were seen once. This receptor was taken from a woman aged 60-75 years who had recovered from COVID-19. Sequenced material: peripheral blood.

This CDR3 reads CASSLGSSYNSPLHF. CDR3 DNA: TGCGCCAGCAGCTTGGGGAGCTCCTATAATTCACCCCTCCACTTT. This rearrangement joins TRBV5-1 to TRBJ1-6; D ambiguous. V was clipped by 0 bases and J by 0 bases, with 4 bases between them. Per germline, CDR1 SGHRS and CDR2 YFSETQ. This CDR3 spans 15 amino acids.